The TCR beta chain under discussion was sequenced for a study of cytomegalovirus exposure and HLA in healthy donors. The wider study: Genotyping showed 70% to 90% of roughly 400 donors falling in the Caucasian-associated ancestry cluster.

Study-wide findings and caveats: V- and J-gene trimming in TCR beta was tied to a missense DCLRE1C variant by an analysis performed later. Researchers catalogued some 160 TCR beta chains as cytomegalovirus-associated. Because they were indistinguishable, some V segments, including TRBV6-2 and TRBV6-3, were excluded.

Comments on this clone: Its matching antigen is unknown.

The length of the CDR3 is 14 residues. Germline assignment: CDR1 MGHDK and CDR2 SYGVNS. The germline V and J ends were trimmed by 4 bases and 3 bases, with 9 bases remaining between them. PCR employed 60 Vbeta and 13 Jbeta primers. Some clones are missing from TCRdb's copy, which holds only in-frame ones; the method was immunoSEQ multiplex PCR. The sample has about 94,000 clones, around two thirds seen once. The sequenced sample consisted of PBMCs. The sequence derives from a man between 25 and 39 years old in good health and CMV-seronegative. V usage is TRBV25-1 and J usage is TRBJ2-2; D not certain. The CDR3 loop is CASSGATDTGELFF. The CDR3 bases are TGTGCCAGCAGTGGGGCAACGGACACCGGGGAGCTGTTTTTT.